Listed below are T cell receptor beta chains from one sample, sequenced in a study of blood T cells in healthy people across ages. TCRdb passed the 5' RACE reads through MiXCR, listing each CDR3 protein once. The table shows some 710,000 distinct CDR3 sequences, with 22% occurring only once. Material for sequencing was blood. The receptors were sampled from a man aged 70-80 years in good health. CDR3s include the opening cysteine and the closing phenylalanine or tryptophan. D genes are given only for firm matches. The size of a clone is reported for some rows only, either as once, few or many, or as a class for expanded clones.

D gene	clone size	V gene	J gene	CDR3 DNA	CDR3 protein
TRBD2	few	TRBV5-1	TRBJ2-2	TGCGCCAGCAGCTTGGGAGGACTAGCGGGCGCGAACACCGGGGAGCTGTTTTTT	CASSLGGLAGANTGELFF
-	-	TRBV20-1	TRBJ1-4	TGCAGTGCGGACAAGGTTGACAGGAACGAAAAACTGTTTTTT	CSADKVDRNEKLFF
-	-	TRBV20-1	TRBJ1-2	TGCAGTGCTGCTTTTATGGGTGACTATGGCTACACCTTC	CSAAFMGDYGYTF
-	-	TRBV7-9	TRBJ1-3	TGTGCCAGCAGCTACGACAGAGGTGGAAACACCATATATTTT	CASSYDRGGNTIYF
-	-	TRBV7-8	TRBJ1-1	TGTGCCAGCAGCTCTACGGTGGGCACTGAAGCTCTCTTT	CASSSTVGTEALF
-	-	TRBV13	TRBJ2-3	TGTGCCAGCAGCTCCAAAACAGGGCAGGCCACAGATACGCAGTATTTT	CASSSKTGQATDTQYF
-	many	TRBV20-1	TRBJ2-5	TGCAGTGCTAGAGATGGCGGGGCCACAGAGGAGACCCAGTACTTC	CSARDGGATEETQYF
TRBD2	-	TRBV7-2	TRBJ2-1	TGTGCCAGCAGCTCTCGGGGAGCGGGGGAAAATGAGCAGTTCTTC	CASSSRGAGENEQFF
-	many	TRBV6-4	TRBJ1-4	TGTGCCAGTCCCTTAGGGGTGCGCCGAAATGAAAAACTGTTTTTT	CASPLGVRRNEKLFF
-	many	TRBV7-2	TRBJ1-4	TGTGCCAGCAGCCCCTTGGGCACTAATGAAAAACTGTTTTTT	CASSPLGTNEKLFF
-	few	TRBV11-1	TRBJ2-5	TGTGCCAGCAGCTTGGAGGGACTTCAAGAGACCCAGTACTTC	CASSLEGLQETQYF
-	few	TRBV2	TRBJ2-7	TGTGCCAGCACAGAAACGTCCTACGAGCAGTACTTC	CASTETSYEQYF
TRBD2	-	TRBV7-9	TRBJ2-1	TGTGCCAGCAGTAATACTACGTGGCTAGCGGGACACTCCTACAATGAGCAGTTCTTC	CASSNTTWLAGHSYNEQFF
TRBD1	many	TRBV7-7	TRBJ1-4	TGTGCCAGCAGCTCCGGGACAGCAACTAATGAAAAACTGTTTTTT	CASSSGTATNEKLFF
TRBD2	-	TRBV5-1	TRBJ2-1	TGCGCCAGCAGCCCCGGGACTAGCGGGACTATCAGGAATGAGCAGTTCTTC	CASSPGTSGTIRNEQFF
-	few	TRBV28	TRBJ1-4	TGTGCCAGCAGTTTACCGGTAAACGAAAAACTGTTTTTT	CASSLPVNEKLFF
TRBD1	once	TRBV29-1	TRBJ2-7	TGCAGCGTTGAAATCCGGGACAGTGCTTCCTACGAGCAGTACTTC	CSVEIRDSASYEQYF
TRBD2	-	TRBV6-1	TRBJ2-1	TGTGCCAGCCGGGCTAGCGGGAGTTTAAATGAGCAGTTCTTC	CASRASGSLNEQFF
-	-	TRBV5-5	TRBJ2-1	TGTGCCAGCGATTCCGGAGGCTCCTACAATGAGCAGTTCTTC	CASDSGGSYNEQFF
-	few	TRBV2	TRBJ1-5	TGTGCCAGCTCTTCAAGGGGAGTTTATAGCAATCAGCCCCAGCATTTT	CASSSRGVYSNQPQHF
-	few	TRBV7-2	TRBJ2-6	TGTGCCAGCAGGATAGGGCCCTCTGGGGCCAACGTCCTGACTTTC	CASRIGPSGANVLTF
TRBD1	once	TRBV19	TRBJ2-3	TGTGCCAGTACCCGGGACAGGGGTACAGATACGCAGTATTTT	CASTRDRGTDTQYF
-	-	TRBV29-1	TRBJ1-5	TGCAGCGTTGAAGAAGCGGGGGGCGGCAAGCAGCCCCAGCATTTT	CSVEEAGGGKQPQHF
-	-	TRBV4-1	TRBJ1-2	TGCGCCAGCAGCCAAGGGTCTGGGATTGGCTACACCTTC	CASSQGSGIGYTF
TRBD2	-	TRBV4-2	TRBJ2-2	TGTGCCAGCAACCTAATAGCGGGAACACGCACCGGGGAGCTGTTTTTT	CASNLIAGTRTGELFF
-	-	TRBV5-1	TRBJ1-4	TGCGCCAGCAGCTTGTGGCAGGGAGATGAAAAACTGTTTTTT	CASSLWQGDEKLFF
-	few	TRBV5-1	TRBJ2-1	TGCGCCAGCAGCCCGCCATTTAGGAATGAGCAGTTCTTC	CASSPPFRNEQFF
TRBD1	-	TRBV2	TRBJ1-2	TGTGCCAGCAGCAAGACAGGGGGCACATATGGCTACACCTTC	CASSKTGGTYGYTF
-	few	TRBV6-5	TRBJ2-4	TGTGCCAGCAGCCCCGCGGGTTTGAACATTCAGTACTTC	CASSPAGLNIQYF
-	-	TRBV3-1	TRBJ1-2	TGTGCCAGCAGCCGGGCGCTGAGGGCAGGGGATAATGGCTGCACCTTC	CASSRALRAGDNGCTF
TRBD2	many	TRBV5-6	TRBJ2-3	TGTGCCAGCAGCTTAAGAAGCGGGAATTCAGATACGCAGTATTTT	CASSLRSGNSDTQYF
-	-	TRBV12-3/TRBV12-4	TRBJ1-1	TGTGCCAGCAGTAAGAGTCCCACTGAAGCTTTCTTT	CASSKSPTEAFF
-	-	TRBV18	TRBJ2-5	TGTGCCAGCCCACCAGGGATGGAATCGGAGACCCAGTACTTC	CASPPGMESETQYF
-	-	TRBV5-5	TRBJ2-5	TGTGCCAGCAGCTTCCACCACCTGTACCAAGAGACCCAGTACTTC	CASSFHHLYQETQYF
-	-	TRBV3-1	TRBJ1-4	TGTGCCAGCAGCCAAGGACTCCAGGGCGCAACTAATGAAACACTGTTTTTT	CASSQGLQGATNETLFF
-	-	TRBV11-1	TRBJ1-5	TGTGCCAGCAGCTTAGAGGGCAGAAATCAGCCCCAGCATTTT	CASSLEGRNQPQHF
-	-	TRBV20-1	TRBJ2-5	TGCAGTGCCACGCAGACCGGGACCCAGTACTTC	CSATQTGTQYF
TRBD2	-	TRBV7-2	TRBJ2-1	TGTGCCAGCAGCTTCTTGGGGAGGGTGGATGAGCAGTTCTTC	CASSFLGRVDEQFF
-	-	TRBV5-1	TRBJ1-2	TGCGCCAGCGGACCAGGGCCCCCTAACTATGGCTATACCTTC	CASGPGPPNYGYTF
-	many	TRBV5-6	TRBJ2-1	TGTGCCAGCAGCTTGAGGTGGGGAAATGAGCAGTTCTTC	CASSLRWGNEQFF
-	-	TRBV30	TRBJ1-2	TGTGCCTGGAGTCCCACTTTGGTGAACTATGGCTACACCTTC	CAWSPTLVNYGYTF
TRBD1	-	TRBV24-1	TRBJ2-4	TGTGCCACCAGTGATAACAAGGACAGGGCACACATTCAGTACTTC	CATSDNKDRAHIQYF
-	-	TRBV5-1	TRBJ1-1	TGCGCCAGCAGCTTGGGGTCTTACGTGAACACTGAAGCTTTCTTT	CASSLGSYVNTEAFF
-	few	TRBV4-1	TRBJ1-4	TGCGCCAGCAGCCAAGACGGCGCAGGAGGGGAAAAACTGTTTTTT	CASSQDGAGGEKLFF
-	-	TRBV24-1	TRBJ1-4	TGTGCCACCAGTCAGGGCAGGGGATATTCAACTAATGAAAAACTGTTTTTT	CATSQGRGYSTNEKLFF
TRBD1	few	TRBV20-1	TRBJ1-1	TGCAGTGCTAGCATTACAGGGGGTGAAGCTTTCTTT	CSASITGGEAFF
TRBD2	-	TRBV28	TRBJ2-1	TGTGCCAGCAGTTTATTACGCGGGGGGGCAACCACCTACAATGAGCAGTTCTTC	CASSLLRGGATTYNEQFF
-	many	TRBV12-3/TRBV12-4	TRBJ1-1	TGCGCCAGCAGCTTTGCTATGAACACTGAAGCTTTCTTT	CASSFAMNTEAFF